This TCR beta chain appears in the sequencing data of a study of T cells in Graves' hyperthyroidism and ophthalmopathy. Overall study: Pretreatment peripheral blood was obtained at initial diagnosis. Study results and limitations: Among thyroid clonotypes expanded above 0.001, most also appeared in blood.

The CDR3 length is 16 residues. Germline assignment: CDR1 SGHTA and CDR2 FQGNSA. With 1 base removed from V and 4 bases from J, the gap between germline ends came to 14 bases. This clonotype has ten or more counts. Its specificity is not known. Amplification yielded TCR beta CDR3 regions, with RNA transcripts as the source. The HTBI primer set served for first-round RT-PCR of the TCR CDR3. Using its own MiXCR run on the multiplex PCR reads, TCRdb lists one record per CDR3 protein. This table has about 270,000 distinct CDR3 sequences, 20% to 25% appearing once. Every diagnosis used clinical symptoms, serum thyroxine and TRAb, thyroid ultrasound and orbital computed tomography.

The sequence was obtained from a man younger than 45 with Graves' ophthalmopathy. The sample comprised blood. This chain uses TRBV7-2 with TRBJ1-5; a possible D gene is TRBD1 (5 bases). The chain's CDR3 is CASSLGTQGGNQPQHF. The CDR3 DNA is TGTGCCAGCAGCTTAGGGACTCAGGGAGGGAATCAGCCCCAGCATTTT.